The 25 T cell receptor beta chains below were found in one sample sequenced in a study of blood T cell repertoires in COVID-19. Produced via immunoSEQ multiplex PCR; TCRdb's table is partial and in-frame only. Of more than 60,000 clones in the sample, roughly 84% were seen once. Sequencing was carried out using peripheral blood. The receptors were gathered from a man in his fifties or sixties with acute or convalescent COVID-19.

V is TRBV7-9 and J is TRBJ2-1, with 10 bases aligning to TRBD1. CDR3 size: 15 residues. Trimming removed 4 bases from V and 8 bases from J; junction bases left unmatched: 8. The germline V gene has CDR1 SEHNR and CDR2 FQNEAQ (reference sequence). CDR3 loop: CASSSRDRGNDEQFF. In DNA form, the CDR3 reads TGTGCCAGCAGCTCAAGGGACAGGGGAAACGATGAGCAGTTCTTC.

This rearrangement joins TRBV7-2 to TRBJ2-5, with 8 bases fitting TRBD2. This CDR3 comprises 14 residues. CDR1 is SGHTA, CDR2 FQGNSA, per germline. V shed 2 bases, J shed 3 bases, and the junction held 2 bases outside the gene matches. This CDR3 reads CASSLLAGEETQYF. The CDR3 bases are TGTGCCAGCAGCTTACTAGCGGGTGAAGAGACCCAGTACTTC.

The V and J genes are TRBV7-2 and TRBJ2-3, with a tentative D call TRBD2 (6 bases). The CDR3 spans 15 residues. V was clipped by 0 bases and J by 6 bases, with 13 bases between them. The germline gives CDR1 SGHTA, CDR2 FQGNSA. CDR3 loop: CASSLAAGRWDTQYF. The CDR3 nucleotides read TGTGCCAGCAGCTTAGCCGCGGGGAGATGGGATACGCAGTATTTT.

The chain combines TRBV6-6 with TRBJ1-2; maybe TRBD1 (5 bases). Trimming removed 6 bases from V and 7 bases from J, with 12 bases in between. Germline loops: CDR1 MNHNY, CDR2 SVGAGI (reference sequence). This CDR3 has 12 amino acids. Written as DNA, the CDR3 is TGTGCCAGCAGCCAGGACACTCTTGGCTACACCTTC. It codes for CASSQDTLGYTF.

The chain uses TRBV15 and TRBJ2-1; possibly TRBD2 for D (6 bases). The CDR3 length is 14 residues. Germline values: CDR1 LNHNV, CDR2 YYDKDF (reference sequence). V was pared by 5 bases and J by 8 bases, with 16 bases between. In DNA, the CDR3 is TGTGCCACCAGCGATAAGGGAGGTATGGATGAGCAGTTCTTC. It codes for CATSDKGGMDEQFF.

The chain links TRBV27 to TRBJ2-1; TRBD1 matches at 7 bases. This CDR3 spans 15 amino acids. J lost 2 bases, V lost 5 bases, and 6 bases had no gene match. Germline V gives CDR1 MNHEY, CDR2 SMNVEV (reference sequence). In DNA, the CDR3 is TGTGCCAGCAGTCCTCAGGGGGTGACCTACAATGAGCAGTTCTTC. Translated: CASSPQGVTYNEQFF.

The V and J genes are TRBV23-1 and TRBJ1-2; 9 bases match TRBD1. TRBV23-1 is classed as an ORF, of uncertain function. CDR3 length: 15 residues. With 3 bases clipped from V and 5 bases from J, the junction kept 7 bases outside the gene matches. CDR3 coding DNA: TGCGCCAGCAGTCACTTCGGACAGGGGTTATATGGCTACACCTTC. Its protein is CASSHFGQGLYGYTF.

CDR3 sequence (DNA): TGTGCCAGCAGCACACTAGCGGGGGGCTACAATGAGCAGTTCTTC. Translation: CASSTLAGGYNEQFF. The rearrangement links TRBV28 to TRBJ2-1; 12 nucleotides align to TRBD2. The CDR3 sequence is 15 residues long. The germline gives CDR1 MDHEN, CDR2 SYDVKM. Trimming at V came to 6 bases and at J to 3 bases, leaving 3 bases not matched to a gene.

The V and J genes are TRBV18 and TRBJ1-5; D gene ambiguous. Deletions cut 3 bases from V and 2 bases from J, with 17 bases between. The CDR3 is 17 amino acids. The germline gives CDR1 KGHSH, CDR2 LQKENI. In DNA form, the CDR3 reads TGTGCCAGCTCACCCAATAATATCGCCTCAGGCAATCAGCCCCAGCATTTT. Amino acids: CASSPNNIASGNQPQHF. Full variable domain (outside the CDR3, taken from reference TRBV18 and TRBJ1-5): NAGVMQNPRHLVRRRGQEARLRCSPMKGHSHVYWYRQLPEEGLKFMVYLQKENIIDESGMPKERFSAEFPKEGPSILRIQQVVRGDSAAYFCASSPNNIASGNQPQHFGDGTRLSIL.

The sample holds one count of this clone. The genes are TRBV2 and TRBJ2-2, with 7 bases identical to TRBD1. V was pared by 8 bases and J by 6 bases, with 6 bases of the junction left unmatched. Germline-derived CDR1 and CDR2 are SNHLY and FYNNEI. The CDR3 loop spans 13 amino acids. CDR3 residues: CASGTGVAGELFF. In DNA form, the CDR3 reads TGTGCCAGCGGTACAGGGGTGGCCGGGGAGCTGTTTTTT.

V and J are TRBV5-1 and TRBJ2-7; D is perhaps TRBD1 (6 bases). The V end was cut by 4 bases, the J end by 3 bases, with 23 bases between. The germline V gene encodes CDR1 SGHRS and CDR2 YFSETQ. The CDR3 totals 17 residues. CDR3 nucleotides: TGCGCCAGCAGCGCTCAAGGCGCGACAGGACCGAGCTACGAGCAGTACTTC. Encoded protein: CASSAQGATGPSYEQYF.

J is TRBJ1-1 and V is TRBV9, with 7 bases fitting TRBD1. In germline, CDR1 is SGDLS, CDR2 YYNGEE. V trimming: 3 bases; J trimming: 0 bases; junction bases outside the gene matches: 2. The CDR3 length is 14 residues. CDR3 protein: CASSATGMNTEAFF. The CDR3 nucleotides read TGTGCCAGCAGCGCGACAGGGATGAACACTGAAGCTTTCTTT.

The gene calls are TRBV11-2 and TRBJ2-3, with D possibly TRBD2 on 6 matching bases. The CDR3 contains 18 residues. Germline lookup yields CDR1 SGHAT and CDR2 FQNNGV. V was clipped by 1 base and J by 4 bases, with 21 bases between them. CDR3 in amino acids: CASSLAPGLLLGADTQYF. The CDR3 coding sequence is TGTGCCAGCAGCTTAGCTCCGGGACTCCTTCTTGGTGCAGATACGCAGTATTTT.

The J gene is TRBJ2-5, the V gene TRBV5-1; 8 bases line up with TRBD2. Germline-derived CDR1 and CDR2 are SGHRS and YFSETQ. The CDR3 contains 15 residues. The V segment lost 4 bases and the J segment 5 bases; nucleotides outside the gene matches: 10. The CDR3 region has the DNA TGCGCCAGCAGCCCCGGGACTAGTCGGGCGGAGACCCAGTACTTC. It codes for CASSPGTSRAETQYF. The full variable domain, with the rest looked up from reference TRBV5-1 and TRBJ2-5, is KAGVTQTPRYLIKTRGQQVTLSCSPISGHRSVSWYQQTPGQGLQFLFEYFSETQRNKGNFPGRFSGRQFSNSRSEMNVSTLELGDSALYLCASSPGTSRAETQYFGPGTRLLVL.

V and J are TRBV9 and TRBJ2-3; 11 nucleotides align to TRBD2. V was pared by 3 bases and J by 6 bases, with 9 bases of the junction left unmatched. Per the germline V gene, CDR1 is SGDLS and CDR2 is YYNGEE. The CDR3 totals 16 residues. This CDR3 reads CASSDGGTSGDDTQYF. CDR3 bases: TGTGCCAGCAGCGACGGTGGGACTAGCGGTGATGATACGCAGTATTTT.

V usage is TRBV4-3 and J usage is TRBJ2-7; 14 nucleotides line up with TRBD2. The CDR3 is made up of 16 amino acids. The germline gives CDR1 LGHNA, CDR2 YSLEER. V dropped 0 bases and J dropped 4; count of bases not matched to a gene: 2. CDR3 loop: CASSQDGLAGGYEQYF. The CDR3 DNA reads as TGCGCCAGCAGCCAAGATGGACTAGCGGGGGGATACGAGCAGTACTTC.

This chain links TRBV5-1 with TRBJ2-2; D call uncertain. V was trimmed by 0 bases and J by 1 base, leaving 10 bases between them. The CDR3 is 16 amino acids. CDR1 is SGHRS, CDR2 YFSETQ, per germline. As DNA, the CDR3 is TGCGCCAGCAGCTTGGAGATAGCCCGGAACACCGGGGAGCTGTTTTTT. It yields the protein CASSLEIARNTGELFF.

The gene calls are TRBV6-1 and TRBJ1-1; D unresolved. CDR1 and CDR2 (germline): MNHNS, SASEGT. This CDR3 has 15 residues. Trimming removed 3 bases at V and 3 bases at J, with 14 bases between. The CDR3 sequence: CASSDIGRVDTEAFF. For the CDR3, the DNA is TGTGCCAGCAGTGATATCGGGCGGGTGGACACTGAAGCTTTCTTT.

The gene calls are TRBV5-5 and TRBJ2-1, with D maybe TRBD2 (5 bases). CDR1 is SGHKS, CDR2 YYEKEE, per germline (reference sequence). V gave up 1 base and J gave up 4 bases, with 9 bases separating them. This CDR3 is 14 amino acids long. The CDR3 sequence: CASSLNGIYNEQFF. The CDR3 DNA is TGTGCCAGCAGCTTGAACGGGATTTACAATGAGCAGTTCTTC.

The chain links TRBV7-7 to TRBJ1-1, with 9 bases identical to TRBD1. The germline CDR1 and CDR2 sequences are SSHAT and FNYEAQ (reference sequence). This CDR3 contains 20 residues. V was pared by 1 base and J by 6 bases, with 21 bases of the junction left unmatched. CDR3 region: CASSLGCTGGEEGDSPEAFF. The CDR3 nucleotides read TGTGCCAGCAGCTTAGGTTGCACAGGGGGCGAAGAGGGGGACAGCCCTGAAGCTTTCTTT.

The gene calls are TRBV7-2 and TRBJ1-2; 7 nucleotides line up with TRBD1. CDR1 is SGHTA and CDR2 is FQGNSA in the germline V gene. The CDR3 has 13 amino acids. The V and J ends lost 6 bases and 4 bases, in that order; junction bases with no gene match: 5. The CDR3 region is CASSPGGFYGYTF. In DNA, the CDR3 is TGTGCCAGCAGTCCAGGGGGATTCTATGGCTACACCTTC.

This clone was seen just once. This chain links TRBV4-3 with TRBJ2-1; perhaps TRBD2 as D (6 bases). Germline lookup yields CDR1 LGHNA and CDR2 YSLEER. Trimming stripped 1 base from V and 0 bases from J, with 13 bases between. The CDR3 is made up of 17 amino acids. The chain's CDR3 is CASSQGTKGGSYNEQFF. CDR3 bases: TGCGCCAGCAGCCAAGGAACTAAGGGAGGCTCCTACAATGAGCAGTTCTTC.

The J gene is TRBJ2-7, the V gene TRBV4-1; 12 nucleotides line up with TRBD1. CDR3 length: 16 residues. CDR1 MGHRA and CDR2 YSYEKL come from the germline V gene. V was clipped by 2 bases and J by 6 bases; unmatched bases: 8. This CDR3 is CASSQFPGQGAIEQYF. The CDR3 region has the DNA TGCGCCAGCAGCCAATTTCCGGGACAGGGGGCGATCGAGCAGTACTTC.

The chain combines TRBV24-1 with TRBJ2-1, with 9 bases aligning to TRBD2. The length of the CDR3 is 16 residues. The germline gives CDR1 KGHDR, CDR2 SFDVKD. The junction had 7 bases not matched to a gene; V was cut back by 0 bases and J by 8 bases. The CDR3 region is CATSDLTAGGPHEQFF. CDR3 bases: TGTGCCACCAGTGATTTGACGGCGGGGGGGCCCCATGAGCAGTTCTTC.

This chain joins TRBV30 and TRBJ2-3; 7 nucleotides agree with TRBD2. V was clipped by 2 bases and J by 2 bases; unmatched bases: 1. The V gene's germline CDR1 is GTSNPN and CDR2 SVGIG (reference sequence). This CDR3 region has 13 residues. CDR3 nucleotides: TGTGCCTGGAGTCTAGCGGACACAGATACGCAGTATTTT. It yields the protein CAWSLADTDTQYF.